The 6 T cell receptor beta chains presented below share a single source sample, sequenced in a study of cytomegalovirus exposure and HLA in healthy donors. PCR primers comprised 60 Vbeta and 13 Jbeta primers. The protocol was immunoSEQ multiplex PCR, while the TCRdb copy is restricted to in-frame clones and leaves out a portion. The sample has 100,000 to 150,000 clones; over 65% are singletons. What was sequenced was PBMCs. These receptors were collected from a man between 25 and 39 years old in good health and CMV-seronegative.

The chain uses TRBV19 and TRBJ1-1; D gene unclear. The CDR3 consists of 14 residues. Germline V gene lookup returns CDR1 LNHDA and CDR2 SQIVND (reference sequence). With 3 bases removed from V and 0 bases from J, the gap between germline ends came to 8 bases. CDR3 bases: TGTGCCAGTAGTATCGTGGGCCTGAACACTGAAGCTTTCTTT. This codes for CASSIVGLNTEAFF.

The rearrangement uses TRBV7-2 and TRBJ2-7; TRBD2 might be the D (6 bases). This CDR3 is 16 amino acids long. V was cut by 0 bases and J by 3 bases, with 15 bases left in between. Germline assignment: CDR1 SGHTA and CDR2 FQGNSA. CDR3 DNA: TGTGCCAGCAGCTTAGCTATTACCGTCGGGGGCTACGAGCAGTACTTC. Translating it yields CASSLAITVGGYEQYF. The entire variable domain, with the rest obtained from reference TRBV7-2 and TRBJ2-7, is as follows: GAGVSQSPSNKVTEKGKDVELRCDPISGHTALYWYRQSLGQGLEFLIYFQGNSAPDKSGLPSDRFSAERTGGSVSTLTIQRTQQEDSAVYLCASSLAITVGGYEQYFGPGTRLTVT.

In its sample, this clone was seen a few times. The CDR3 bases are TGTGCCAGCAGCTTAAGTGGCGGGCGGGGTGAGCAGTTCTTC. The encoded protein is CASSLSGGRGEQFF. This chain joins TRBV11-3 and TRBJ2-1; possibly TRBD2 for D (6 bases). Between the trimmed V and J ends, which lost 2 bases and 9 bases, there was a span of 14 bases. This CDR3 is 14 amino acids long. Germline-derived CDR1 and CDR2 are SGHNT and YENEEA.

The chain couples TRBV27 to TRBJ1-1; tentative D call: TRBD1 (6 bases). Germline CDR1 is MNHEY and CDR2 is SMNVEV (reference sequence). The CDR3 totals 15 residues. The V end was cut by 5 bases, the J end by 0 bases, with 13 bases between. The CDR3, as DNA: TGTGCCAGCAGTGCCCGGACAGATATGAACACTGAAGCTTTCTTT. Protein product: CASSARTDMNTEAFF.

This clone has just one count. The chain carries TRBV5-8 and TRBJ1-2; possibly TRBD1 for D (5 bases). CDR1 SGHTS and CDR2 YDEGEE come from the germline V gene. V was pared by 4 bases and J by 5 bases, with 15 bases between. The CDR3 extends over 14 amino acids. The CDR3 region has the DNA TGTGCCAGCAGCCGGGCGGCAGGGCCGTATGGCTACACCTTC. This encodes CASSRAAGPYGYTF. Filled out from reference TRBV5-8 and TRBJ1-2, the complete variable domain reads EAGVTQSPTHLIKTRGQQATLRCSPISGHTSVYWYQQALGLGLQFLLWYDEGEERNRGNFPPRFSGRQFPNYSSELNVNALELEDSALYLCASSRAAGPYGYTFGSGTRLTVV.

Concerning this clone itself: Sequence at one end of the junction differs from germline and may be a read error. The rearrangement joins TRBV6-6 to TRBJ1-5; tentatively, D is TRBD1 (5 bases). The CDR3 has 15 residues. Germline CDR1 and CDR2: MNHNY and SVGAGI (reference sequence). The CDR3 here is CANSYGGSWNQPQHF. The CDR3 nucleotides read TGTGCCAACAGTTATGGGGGGAGTTGGAATCAGCCCCAGCATTTT.